This T cell receptor beta chain is drawn from a study of CD4 T cells in relation to SARS-CoV-2 and coronaviruses. Study summary: No peptide or an HIV-1 Nef peptide pool served as negative control.

Before the COVID-19 pandemic, during about 2011-2019, CD4+ T cells were taken from unexposed donors. Isolation of CD4+ T cells took place after around eleven days in culture. Each well had a few million PBMCs in around 4.5% human AB serum with IL-2. As concerns this clone: Its antigen is currently unknown.

Broader study findings: No donor gave both pre-pandemic and post-infection samples. No crossreactivity against non-spike viral proteins was tested here.

Clones were sequenced by immunoSEQ multiplex PCR, and TCRdb holds only the in-frame ones, with some missing. Here the sample spans about 21,000 clones, under 85% being singletons. The receptor comes from a human donor in good health. The sample consisted of CD4+ T cells from PBMCs, cultured in vitro.

The CDR3 reads CASSLEGVWRMTGELFF. The CDR3 nucleotides read TGTGCCAGCAGCTTGGAGGGTGTATGGAGGATGACCGGGGAGCTGTTTTTT. The rearrangement links TRBV5-6 to TRBJ2-2; a weak D match, TRBD2 (5 bases). CDR1 and CDR2 (germline): SGHDT, YYEEEE. The CDR3 spans 17 residues. The V end lost 0 bases, the J end lost 5 bases, and 17 bases lay between the germline ends.